Below, 19 T cell receptor beta chains from the same sample are listed, as sequenced in a study of T-cell reconstitution after alpha-beta-depleted transplantation in children (dated by TCRdb to between 2015 and 2016). The library relied on PCR. The listed sequencing device is Illumina HiSeq 2500. Molecular barcoding was employed in the preparation of TCR libraries, with unique molecular identifiers being used to normalize TCRbeta repertoire quantification. TCRdb handled the public reads itself, with Q25 trimming in fastp and clone calling in MiXCR, and kept productive beta chains. Rows with one shared CDR3 protein collapse into an entry with the most common genes and DNA. The sample contains roughly 500,000 distinct CDR3 sequences, around 17% of them found a single time. 3% to 4% of the sample comes from the top ten. This material consisted of PBMCs from the stem cell graft donor, taken from the stem cell graft. The receptors come from a human donor who donated a stem cell graft to a child with acute lymphoblastic leukemia.

This clonotype was seen at least ten times. The gene calls are TRBV20-1 and TRBJ2-2; weak D call: TRBD2 (5 bases). Between the trimmed V and J ends, which lost 1 base and 5 bases, there was a span of 14 bases. The CDR3 has 15 amino acids. In germline, CDR1 is DFQATT, CDR2 SNEGSKA (reference sequence). CDR3 sequence reads: CSARVLIGETGELFF. The DNA for the CDR3 is TGCAGTGCTAGAGTCTTGATTGGGGAGACCGGGGAGCTGTTTTTT.

In this sample, this clonotype turned up many times. J is TRBJ1-4 and V is TRBV5-1; perhaps TRBD1 as D (5 bases). V was trimmed by 5 bases and J by 6 bases, leaving 14 bases between them. Germline V lookup: CDR1 SGHRS, CDR2 YFSETQ. The length of the CDR3 is 14 residues. The CDR3 sequence: CASSSSQGDEKLFF. In nucleotides, the CDR3 is TGCGCCAGCAGTTCTAGCCAAGGGGATGAAAAACTGTTTTTT.

The V and J genes are TRBV12-3 or TRBV12-4 and TRBJ1-3; 7 bases are a match to TRBD1. The CDR3 has 15 residues. Trimming took 3 bases from V and 3 from J; bases not matched to a gene: 5. As DNA, the CDR3 is TGTGCCAGCAGTTTCTCGACAGGGTTTGGAAACACCATATATTTT. Translated, it gives CASSFSTGFGNTIYF.

The chain recombines TRBV4-1 with TRBJ2-7, with D unclear. Germline CDR1 and CDR2: MGHRA and YSYEKL. Trimming stripped 1 base from V and 2 bases from J, with 15 bases between. The CDR3 runs to 16 residues. As DNA, the CDR3 is TGCGCCAGCAGCCAAGTCCAGCGTCCAGGTCCCTACGAGCAGTACTTC. It specifies CASSQVQRPGPYEQYF.

V gene TRBV5-1 combines with J gene TRBJ2-3, with 10 bases that match TRBD1. The CDR3 consists of 15 residues. The V gene end was trimmed by 4 bases and the J gene end by 5 bases; junction bases not matched to a gene: 7. Germline V gene lookup returns CDR1 SGHRS and CDR2 YFSETQ. The CDR3 bases are TGCGCCAGCAGCCCGACAGGGGGCTGGGGAGATACGCAGTATTTT. Translating gives CASSPTGGWGDTQYF.

A few counts support this clonotype. Sequence at one end of the junction differs from germline and may be a read error. V usage is TRBV6-5 and J usage is TRBJ2-7; possibly TRBD2 for D (5 bases). CDR1 is MNHEY, CDR2 SVGAGI, per germline. The CDR3 consists of 15 residues. The CDR3 nucleotides read TGTGCCAGCAGTTACTCGAGTAAAGCGGCCTACGAGCAGCACTTC. This encodes CASSYSSKAAYEQHF.

This clonotype showed up just a few times. The rearrangement uses TRBV5-1 and TRBJ2-7; 10 nucleotides line up with TRBD1. Trimming cost V 3 bases and J 1 base; bases outside gene matches: 4. Germline-derived CDR1 and CDR2 are SGHRS and YFSETQ. The CDR3 is 15 residues long. The CDR3 sequence: CASSWDRGDSYEQYF. The DNA for the CDR3 is TGCGCCAGCAGCTGGGACAGGGGAGATTCCTACGAGCAGTACTTC. The full variable domain, rest sourced from reference TRBV5-1 and TRBJ2-7, is KAGVTQTPRYLIKTRGQQVTLSCSPISGHRSVSWYQQTPGQGLQFLFEYFSETQRNKGNFPGRFSGRQFSNSRSEMNVSTLELGDSALYLCASSWDRGDSYEQYFGPGTRLTVT.

This clonotype occurred a few times. This chain joins TRBV7-8 and TRBJ1-6; D is undetermined. The CDR3 has 12 residues. The germline CDR1 and CDR2 sequences are SGHVS and FQNEAQ. V lost 5 bases and J 6 bases, leaving 5 bases between the germline ends. The CDR3 DNA is TGTGCCAGCAGCCCTCTTAATTCACCCCTCCACTTT. Protein product: CASSPLNSPLHF.

This clonotype was counted between two and nine times. The DNA for the CDR3 is TGTGCCAGCAGTTACAGGGCTAGCGGTTCCCTGGATACGCAGTATTTT. Residues: CASSYRASGSLDTQYF. The chain is built from TRBV6-5 and TRBJ2-3; the match to TRBD2 covers 7 bases. V lost 2 bases to trimming and J lost 6 bases; unmatched junction nucleotides: 11. Germline V gene data show CDR1 as MNHEY and CDR2 as SVGAGI. This CDR3 has 16 residues.

This chain uses TRBV12-3 or TRBV12-4 with TRBJ2-2, with D maybe TRBD1 (6 bases). V was pared by 4 bases and J by 4 bases, with 13 bases between. The CDR3 spans 15 residues. CDR3 bases: TGTGCCAGCAGTTATAATACACAGGGCACCGGGGAGCTGTTTTTT. The encoded protein is CASSYNTQGTGELFF.

The CDR3 nucleotides are TGTGCCAGCAGCTTAGAGGGAGGAGGGGTCACTGAAGCTTTCTTT. Translating it yields CASSLEGGGVTEAFF. The rearrangement joins TRBV7-2 to TRBJ1-1, with D possibly TRBD1 on 5 matching bases. V shed 1 base and J shed 4 bases, with 13 bases lying between them. This CDR3 is 15 amino acids long. CDR1 and CDR2 from the germline V gene are SGHTA and FQGNSA.

The table lists this clonotype with a few counts. The chain recombines TRBV28 with TRBJ2-1, with a tentative D call TRBD1 (5 bases). Trimming took 5 bases from V and 8 from J, leaving 16 bases between them. Germline V gene data show CDR1 as MDHEN and CDR2 as SYDVKM. The CDR3 totals 14 residues. CDR3 bases: TGTGCCAGCAGTATAAGGCAGGGTTCGGATGAGCAGTTCTTC. Translated, it gives CASSIRQGSDEQFF.

This clonotype was detected a few times. The J gene is TRBJ1-4, the V gene TRBV30; no clear D gene. Trimming cost V 5 bases and J 7 bases, with 32 bases left between them. Germline CDR1 is GTSNPN and CDR2 is SVGIG (reference sequence). The CDR3 has 19 residues. In DNA, the CDR3 is TGTGCCTGGGCCGGTAAAGAAGGGTACCTTGATGCGAGCGTTGAAAAACTGTTTTTT. Protein product: CAWAGKEGYLDASVEKLFF. The full variable domain, in which reference TRBV30 and TRBJ1-4 provide the parts outside the CDR3, is SQTIHQWPATLVQPVGSPLSLECTVEGTSNPNLYWYRQAAGRGLQLLFYSVGIGQISSEVPQNLSASRPQDRQFILSSKKLLLSDSGFYLCAWAGKEGYLDASVEKLFFGSGTQLSVL.

The chain joins TRBV9 to TRBJ2-2; TRBD2 agrees at 14 bases. Germline V gene data show CDR1 as SGDLS and CDR2 as YYNGEE. V shed 3 bases, J shed 3 bases, and the junction held 4 bases outside the gene matches. CDR3 size: 17 residues. This CDR3 reads CASSAGLAGVYTGELFF. DNA for the CDR3: TGTGCCAGCAGCGCGGGACTAGCGGGAGTCTACACCGGGGAGCTGTTTTTT. The entire variable domain, with the rest obtained from reference TRBV9 and TRBJ2-2, is as follows: DSGVTQTPKHLITATGQRVTLRCSPRSGDLSVYWYQQSLDQGLQFLIQYYNGEERAKGNILERFSAQQFPDLHSELNLSSLELGDSALYFCASSAGLAGVYTGELFFGEGSRLTVL.

This clonotype was counted a few times. The rearrangement links TRBV3-1 to TRBJ1-1; a weak D match, TRBD1 (6 bases). V was clipped by 1 base and J by 0 bases, with 12 bases between them. Germline-derived CDR1 and CDR2 are LGHDT and YNNKEL (reference sequence). The CDR3 covers 16 residues. The CDR3 region is CASSQGWTAMNTEAFF. The CDR3 DNA sequence: TGTGCCAGCAGCCAAGGATGGACAGCTATGAACACTGAAGCTTTCTTT. The variable domain in full, with the rest retrieved from reference TRBV3-1 and TRBJ1-1, is DTAVSQTPKYLVTQMGNDKSIKCEQNLGHDTMYWYKQDSKKFLKIMFSYNNKELIINETVPNRFSPKSPDKAHLNLHINSLELGDSAVYFCASSQGWTAMNTEAFFGQGTRLTVV.

The chain has TRBV5-6 and TRBJ2-4, with TRBD2 identical over 8 bases. The CDR3 covers 17 residues. Trimming cost V 0 bases and J 6 bases; bases outside gene matches: 11. Germline CDR1 SGHDT, CDR2 YYEEEE. CDR3 coding DNA: TGTGCCAGCAGCTTGGTTGGTAGCGGGAAGGACGGAAACATTCAGTACTTC. Translation gives CASSLVGSGKDGNIQYF. The variable domain in full, with the rest retrieved from reference TRBV5-6 and TRBJ2-4, is DAGVTQSPTHLIKTRGQQVTLRCSPKSGHDTVSWYQQALGQGPQFIFQYYEEEERQRGNFPDRFSGHQFPNYSSELNVNALLLGDSALYLCASSLVGSGKDGNIQYFGAGTRLSVL.

The chain combines TRBV18 with TRBJ2-3; 8 bases agree with TRBD1. CDR3 size: 15 residues. V gave up 0 bases and J gave up 4 bases; unmatched junction bases: 3. Germline V gene lookup returns CDR1 KGHSH and CDR2 LQKENI. CDR3 in amino acids: CASSPPDRDADTQYF. In DNA, the CDR3 is TGTGCCAGCTCACCACCGGACAGGGACGCAGATACGCAGTATTTT.

This clonotype has just a few counts. The chain links TRBV12-3 or TRBV12-4 to TRBJ2-7, with 7 bases that match TRBD2. V was pared by 5 bases and J by 3 bases, with 13 bases of the junction left unmatched. This CDR3 spans 16 amino acids. The CDR3 spells CASSPRLAHLDYEQYF. The CDR3 DNA is TGTGCCAGCAGTCCGAGACTAGCCCACCTCGACTACGAGCAGTACTTC.

This chain uses TRBV5-1 with TRBJ2-7; D unresolved. V was cut by 1 base and J by 2 bases, with 4 bases left in between. CDR3 size: 12 residues. Germline CDR1 SGHRS, CDR2 YFSETQ. CDR3 DNA sequence: TGCGCCAGCAGCTTGCCCACCTACGAGCAGTACTTC. Protein product: CASSLPTYEQYF.